Included here is one T cell receptor (beta chain) sequence, with context. The antigen it binds to is not known. The input lacks base qualities; no much larger clone sits a single base away. Sample treatment or condition, as interpreted from the label and publication: alpha-V12: anti-TRBV12 scFv linked to anti-CD3 scFv. T cells were expanded from blood mononuclear cells for about 3 days with either the anti-CD3 antibody OKT3 or CD3/CD28 Dynabeads. The anti-TRBV12 bispecific sample was derived from a coculture of Jurkat leukemia cells with normal T cells and was compared against an anti-CD19 bispecific control coculture. The culture conditions for expanded T cells were RPMI 1640 plus 10% fetal bovine serum, recombinant human IL-2 (about 100 IU/ml) and IL-7 (5 ng/ml). Each coculture contained approximately 5 x 10^4 normal T cells, approximately 5 x 10^4 target cells and bispecific antibody in roughly 92 ul and was incubated for 15 to 20 hours at 37 degrees C. Each bispecific antibody was composed of two single-chain variable fragments, which were expressed in a single-chain diabody format with a His tag. The effector T cells were obtained from healthy human donors, with peripheral blood mononuclear cells isolated from leukapheresis samples by Ficoll density gradient centrifugation.

The libraries included unique molecular identifier barcodes, and the barcodes were used to quantify clonotypes. Qiagen AllPrep DNA/RNA Micro kits were used to isolate total RNA, and an Agilent TapeStation was used to check RNA quality. TCR beta libraries were built by 5' RACE: cDNA synthesis followed by two PCR steps using TCR beta constant-region gene-specific primers. Sequencing of the TCR beta libraries was performed on an Illumina MiSeq platform. Per the original workflow: Reads were processed with MIGEC, MiXCR and VDJtools. The frequency of each clonotype was calculated as the fraction of all unique molecular identifiers in the sample that belonged to that clonotype. Nonfunctional TRBV genes classified in IMGT as pseudogenes or open reading frames, for example TRBV1, TRBV12-1 and TRBV21, were left out. TCRdb redid the processing of the public reads, applying fastp at Q25 and MiXCR, and retained in-frame beta chains. For every CDR3 protein sequence, its rows merge into one entry that carries the most common genes and DNA. These V and J calls are TCRdb output, not the study's own analysis. The sample table records about 20,000 distinct CDR3 sequences; 2% to 2.5% of these occur just once. The ten top clones hold 4.5% to 6.5% of the sample.

The cysteine opens and the phenylalanine closes a CDR3 of 16 amino acids. The entry retains the CDR3 DNA only, 48 bases that are in frame from base 1. CDR1 and CDR2, per the germline V gene (reference sequence), are DFQATT and SNEGSKA. Relative to germline, V is missing 1 base and J is missing 10 bases, with 9 bases of the junction outside any gene match. These data are taken from a study of beta chain bispecific antibodies for T cell cancers (dated by TCRdb to the early 2020s). About the full investigation: Healthy donor T cells were cocultured with T cell leukemia lines and bispecific antibodies, and TRBV sequencing of the surviving cells was then used to measure how much each TRBV family was depleted. Surface TRBV12 (TRBV12-3) was expressed by Jurkat cells, and surface TRBV5-5 was expressed by HPB-ALL cells.

Study-level results and caveats: The TRBV-directed bispecific antibodies appeared to leave every TRBV family member untouched except the targeted genes and the closely related ones. Each sequenced sample mixed leukemia cell line cells with normal T cells, and most targeted TRBV signal came from the leukemia cells rather than normal T cells. Relative to anti-CD19, exposure to anti-TRBV12 lowered the TRBV12-3 share of total TRBV signal by approximately 99%, while TRBV12-4 dropped by 30% to 40%, a change that was not significant. Cross-reactivity of the anti-TRBV5-5 antibody with TRBV5-6 was attributed to high sequence similarity between the two genes.

This chain is built from TRBV20-1 and TRBJ1-6, and TRBD1 aligns with 11 junction nucleotides. The sample consisted of healthy donor T cells cultured with leukemia cells, taken from a culture containing a bispecific antibody targeting TCR Vbeta12. The receptor comes from a human donor in good health. Some clones in this sample may be carry-over from other donors' samples. The CDR3 has the sequence CSARVGAGTGGSPLHF. The DNA sequence follows: TGCAGTGCTAGAGTTGGTGCGGGGACAGGGGGATCACCCCTCCACTTT.